This T cell receptor beta chain was recorded in a study of response to subunit inactivated influenza vaccine. The CDR3 has 12 residues. In germline, CDR1 is DFQATT, CDR2 SNEGSKA (reference sequence). Trimming shortened V by 0 bases and J by 11 bases, and 13 bases separated the two germline ends. TCRdb re-derived calls from the RT-PCR reads in MiXCR, one entry per CDR3 protein. The sample contains about half a million distinct CDR3 sequences, roughly 27% of which appear only once. In this sample, this clonotype turned up many times. This clonotype was sampled from a man in his fifties or sixties who received an inactivated influenza vaccine. The chain couples TRBV20-1 to TRBJ1-2; D uncertain. Sequencing was performed on CD4+ T cells sorted from PBMCs, taken around 5 days after vaccination. CDR3 protein: CSARDRAASYTF. CDR3 in DNA: TGCAGTGCTAGAGATCGGGCAGCTTCTTACACCTTC.